This T cell receptor (beta chain) came from a study of blood T cell repertoires in COVID-19. On the study more broadly: COVID-19 samples collected from the United States, Italy and Spain covered acute and convalescent phases. The analysed material was cDNA or gDNA that came from T cells, B-cell-depleted T cells, or PBMCs.

Patients at the Seattle site were enrolled during active infection and followed longitudinally. The sample holds a few counts of this clone. Methods used by the authors: Estimation of nucleated cell counts was performed using reference gene primer amplification. TCRdb's table, derived via immunoSEQ multiplex PCR, lists solely in-frame clones and lacks some. V, J and clone size derive from that table, while D and trimming were established from the DNA sequence. The sample lists 250,000 to 300,000 clones, 70% to 90% seen once, with around 13% in the top ten. This sequence originates from a woman between 65 and 79 years old with COVID-19, enrolled during active disease. Sequencing used peripheral blood.

CDR3 DNA sequence: TGTGCCAGCAGCTTGGGGACAGGGGGCTATCAGCCCCAGCATTTT. Translation gives CASSLGTGGYQPQHF. The J gene is TRBJ1-5, the V gene TRBV6-5; 12 nucleotides match TRBD1. V lost 6 bases, J lost 5 bases, and 5 bases stayed unmatched. The CDR3 is 15 residues long. Germline V lookup: CDR1 MNHEY, CDR2 SVGAGI.